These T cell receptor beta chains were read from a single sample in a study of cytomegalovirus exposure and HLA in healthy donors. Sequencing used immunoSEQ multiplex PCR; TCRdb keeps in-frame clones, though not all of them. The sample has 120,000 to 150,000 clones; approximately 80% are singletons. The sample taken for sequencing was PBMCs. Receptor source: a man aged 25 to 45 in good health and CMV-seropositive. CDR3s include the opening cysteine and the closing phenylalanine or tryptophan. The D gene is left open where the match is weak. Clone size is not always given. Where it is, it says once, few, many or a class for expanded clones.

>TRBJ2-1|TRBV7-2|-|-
CASSLEGARPNEQFF
TGTGCCAGCAGCTTGGAGGGGGCCAGACCCAATGAGCAGTTCTTC
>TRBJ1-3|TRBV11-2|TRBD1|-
CASSISTGAGNTIYF
TGTGCCAGCAGCATATCGACAGGGGCGGGAAACACCATATATTTT
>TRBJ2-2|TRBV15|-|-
CATSSTGNTGELFF
TGTGCCACCAGCTCGACAGGGAACACCGGGGAGCTGTTTTTT
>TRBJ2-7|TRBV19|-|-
CASSPEVTHEQYF
TGTGCCAGTAGCCCTGAGGTCACGCACGAGCAGTACTTC
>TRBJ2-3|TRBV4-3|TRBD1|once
CASSLFTGGQDTQYF
TGCGCCAGCAGCCTATTCACAGGGGGCCAAGATACGCAGTATTTT
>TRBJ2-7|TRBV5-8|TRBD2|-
CASSWGTSGGYEQYF
TGTGCCAGCAGCTGGGGGACTAGCGGGGGATACGAGCAGTACTTC
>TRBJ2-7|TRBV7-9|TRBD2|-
CASSLTSGTNYEQYF
TGTGCCAGCAGCCTAACTAGCGGGACTAACTACGAGCAGTACTTC
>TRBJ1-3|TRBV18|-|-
CASSQGTLSGNTIYF
TGTGCCAGCTCACAGGGGACACTCTCTGGAAACACCATATATTTT
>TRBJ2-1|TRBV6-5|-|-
CASSPIGGYNEQFF
TGTGCCAGCAGTCCTATAGGCGGGTACAATGAGCAGTTCTTC
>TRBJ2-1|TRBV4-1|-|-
CASSQDGSTIDEQFF
TGCGCCAGCAGCCAAGATGGGTCGACTATCGATGAGCAGTTCTTC
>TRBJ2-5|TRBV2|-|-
CASSPGIQETQYF
TGTGCCAGCAGTCCAGGGATCCAAGAGACCCAGTACTTC
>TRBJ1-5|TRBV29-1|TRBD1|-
CSAGQGRGQPQHF
TGCAGCGCTGGACAGGGTAGGGGGCAGCCCCAGCATTTT
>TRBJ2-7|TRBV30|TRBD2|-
CARVPSGGYEQYF
TGTGCCAGAGTCCCTAGCGGGGGTTACGAGCAGTACTTC
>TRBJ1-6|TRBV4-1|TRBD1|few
CASSPGDRNSPLHF
TGCGCCAGCAGTCCGGGGGACAGAAATTCACCCCTCCACTTT
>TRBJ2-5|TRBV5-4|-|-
CASSLEARGEETQYF
TGTGCCAGCAGCTTAGAAGCGCGGGGAGAAGAGACCCAGTACTTC
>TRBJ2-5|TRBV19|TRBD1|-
CASSQGWEQGAETQYF
TGTGCCAGTAGTCAAGGTTGGGAGCAGGGGGCCGAGACCCAGTACTTC
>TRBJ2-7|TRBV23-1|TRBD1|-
CASSQSVRGRGSEQYF
TGCGCCAGCAGTCAATCTGTGAGGGGGCGCGGGTCCGAGCAGTACTTC
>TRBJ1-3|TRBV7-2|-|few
CASSLAGRPSGNTIYF
TGTGCCAGCAGCTTAGCGGGCAGGCCCTCTGGAAACACCATATATTTT
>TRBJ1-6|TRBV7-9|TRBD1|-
CASSLAPGQGAGSPLHF
TGTGCCAGCAGCTTAGCCCCTGGACAGGGGGCGGGTTCACCCCTCCACTTT
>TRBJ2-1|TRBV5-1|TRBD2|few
CASSTGPGTRYNEQFF
TGCGCCAGCAGCACGGGCCCCGGGACTAGATACAATGAGCAGTTCTTC
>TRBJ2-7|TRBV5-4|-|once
CASSLGGTSYEQYF
TGTGCCAGCAGCTTAGGCGGAACATCCTACGAGCAGTACTTC
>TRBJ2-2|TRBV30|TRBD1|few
CAWRTGKNTGELFF
TGTGCCTGGCGGACAGGGAAGAACACCGGGGAGCTGTTTTTT
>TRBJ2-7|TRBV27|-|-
CASSLREGYEQYF
TGTGCCAGCAGTTTGCGGGAAGGGTACGAGCAGTACTTC
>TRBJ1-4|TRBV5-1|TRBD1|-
CASSLAPGGNEKLFF
TGCGCCAGCAGCTTGGCACCAGGGGGAAATGAAAAACTGTTTTTT
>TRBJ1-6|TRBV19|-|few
CASSIAGSRNSPLHF
TGTGCCAGTAGTATAGCTGGGAGCCGTAATTCACCCCTCCACTTT
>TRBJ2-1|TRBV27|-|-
CASSSTQRLDNEQFF
TGTGCCAGCAGTTCGACGCAGCGACTGGACAATGAGCAGTTCTTC
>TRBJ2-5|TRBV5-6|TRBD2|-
CASSSDYPGGETQYF
TGTGCCAGCAGCTCGGACTACCCGGGAGGAGAGACCCAGTACTTC
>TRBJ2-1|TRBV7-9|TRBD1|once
CSIGQGGYNEQFF
TGTTCCATAGGACAGGGTGGTTACAATGAGCAGTTCTTC
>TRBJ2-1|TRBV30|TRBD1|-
CASPRQGTSHNEQFF
TGTGCCTCTCCGAGACAGGGGACCTCACACAATGAGCAGTTCTTC
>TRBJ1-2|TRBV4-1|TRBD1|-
CASSQDLGTGGKIYGYTF
TGCGCCAGCAGCCAAGATCTGGGGACAGGGGGCAAAATCTATGGCTACACCTTC
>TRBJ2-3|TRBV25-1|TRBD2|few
CASSEASGRTDTQYF
TGTGCCAGCAGTGAAGCTAGCGGGAGAACAGATACGCAGTATTTT
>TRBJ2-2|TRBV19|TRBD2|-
CASSNDNPFLLAGKNTGELFF
TGTGCCAGTAGTAACGACAACCCCTTCTTACTAGCGGGGAAGAACACCGGGGAGCTGTTTTTT
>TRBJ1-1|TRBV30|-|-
CAWSFDSIRTEAFF
TGTGCCTGGAGTTTCGACAGTATTAGGACTGAAGCTTTCTTT
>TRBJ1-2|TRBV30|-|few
CAWYNYGYTF
TGTGCCTGGTATAACTATGGCTACACCTTC
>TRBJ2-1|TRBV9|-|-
CASSQGTVRSQEQFF
TGTGCCAGCAGCCAAGGTACAGTTCGGTCGCAGGAGCAGTTCTTC
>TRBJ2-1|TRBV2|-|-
CASSWTASSYNEQFF
TGTGCCAGCAGTTGGACAGCAAGCTCCTACAATGAGCAGTTCTTC
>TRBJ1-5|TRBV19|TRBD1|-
CASIESGTANQPQHF
TGTGCCAGTATAGAGTCCGGGACAGCGAATCAGCCCCAGCATTTT
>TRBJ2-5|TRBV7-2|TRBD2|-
CASSLAPGTSVRGTQYF
TGTGCCAGCAGCTTAGCGCCTGGGACTAGCGTGAGGGGGACCCAGTACTTC
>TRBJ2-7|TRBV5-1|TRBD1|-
CASSLKDRGYEQYF
TGCGCCAGCAGCTTGAAGGACAGGGGATACGAGCAGTACTTC
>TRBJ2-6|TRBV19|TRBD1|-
CASSPRSTGGYSGANVLTF
TGTGCCAGTAGTCCTCGTTCGACAGGGGGGTACTCTGGGGCCAACGTCCTGACTTTC
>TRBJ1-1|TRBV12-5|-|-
CASGPPPGDRDTEAFF
TGTGCTAGTGGTCCCCCCCCCGGGGATCGTGACACTGAAGCTTTCTTT
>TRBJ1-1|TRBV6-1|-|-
CASVLTRNTEAFF
TGTGCCAGTGTCTTGACACGGAACACTGAAGCTTTCTTT
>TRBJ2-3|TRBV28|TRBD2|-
CASSLAGGNTDTQYF
TGTGCCAGCAGCCTAGCGGGAGGTAACACAGATACGCAGTATTTT
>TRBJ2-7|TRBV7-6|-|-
CASSSRGGGMAYEQYF
TGTGCCAGCAGCTCTAGGGGGGGCGGGATGGCCTACGAGCAGTACTTC
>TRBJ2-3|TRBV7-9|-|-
CASSFSAGSTDTQYF
TGTGCCAGCAGCTTCTCTGCGGGGAGCACAGATACGCAGTATTTT
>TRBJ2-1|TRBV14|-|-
CASSQVVGLSYNEQFF
TGTGCCAGCAGCCAAGTGGTGGGGCTCTCCTACAATGAGCAGTTCTTC
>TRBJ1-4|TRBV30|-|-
CAWRRNEKLFF
TGTGCCTGGAGGAGAAATGAAAAACTGTTTTTT
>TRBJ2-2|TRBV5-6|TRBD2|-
CASRREGATGELFF
TGTGCCAGCAGGAGGGAGGGAGCCACCGGGGAGCTGTTTTTT
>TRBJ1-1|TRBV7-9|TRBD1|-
CASSLRDRATEAFF
TGTGCCAGCAGCTTAAGGGACAGGGCCACTGAAGCTTTCTTT
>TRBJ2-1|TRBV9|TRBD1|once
CASGVGWRGQGHNEQFF
TGTGCCAGCGGCGTAGGATGGCGGGGACAGGGACACAATGAGCAGTTCTTC
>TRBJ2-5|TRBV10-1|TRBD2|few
CASRRLAQETQYF
TGCGCCAGCCGAAGACTAGCTCAAGAGACCCAGTACTTC
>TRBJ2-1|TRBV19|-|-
CASSIVAPSSYNEQFF
TGTGCCAGTAGTATAGTCGCCCCCAGCTCCTACAATGAGCAGTTCTTC
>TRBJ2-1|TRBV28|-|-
CASSLLGAEQFF
TGTGCCAGCAGTCTCCTAGGGGCGGAGCAGTTCTTC
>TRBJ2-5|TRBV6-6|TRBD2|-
CASSSTGGPETQYF
TGTGCCAGCAGTTCCACGGGGGGGCCGGAGACCCAGTACTTC
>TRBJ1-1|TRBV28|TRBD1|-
CASRTPPGTGNTEAFF
TGTGCCAGCAGAACCCCCCCAGGGACAGGGAACACTGAAGCTTTCTTT